This is a list of T cell receptor beta chains from one sample in a study of blood T cell repertoires in COVID-19. Method: immunoSEQ multiplex PCR; TCRdb's copy keeps in-frame clones and lacks some. The sample has about 150,000 clones; around 86% are singletons. Sequenced: peripheral blood. Receptor source: a man of 80 years or more with acute or convalescent COVID-19. Each CDR3 is given with its conserved first and last residue.

>TRBJ1-2|TRBV20-1
CSAREGNGYTF
>TRBJ1-4|TRBV28
CASSPAGTGTEKLFF
>TRBJ2-5|TRBV6-6
CASSPGQETQYF
>TRBJ1-3|TRBV28
CASSFYLVPGNTIYF
>TRBJ2-1|TRBV4-1
CASSREVAGSSYNEQFF
>TRBJ2-5|TRBV29-1
CSVVSGAETQYF
>TRBJ1-5|TRBV5-8
CASSRFSNQPQHF
>TRBJ2-7|TRBV11-2
CASSLDRGTYEQYF
>TRBJ1-2|TRBV15
CATSPRTGSYGYTF
>TRBJ2-7|TRBV6-5
CASGLNLYEQYF
>TRBJ1-1|TRBV7-2
CASSLAPGRTEAFF
>TRBJ2-2|TRBV6-5
CASSYLLAEYTGELFF
>TRBJ2-7|TRBV28
CASTRTGDGGEQYF
>TRBJ1-1|TRBV5-1
CASSRPQGIRTEAFF
>TRBJ2-7|TRBV6-5
CASSRGPSYEQYF
>TRBJ2-6|TRBV28
CASIQTNSGANVLTF
>TRBJ2-6|TRBV7-3
CASSSSLAIGANVLTF
>TRBJ2-2|TRBV18
CASSPLSGELFF
>TRBJ1-4|TRBV7-2
CASSSMAPGTGEEKLFF
>TRBJ1-1|TRBV5-4
CASSLGKGGTEAFF
>TRBJ2-7|TRBV9
CASSVAASPGAYEQYF
>TRBJ2-7|TRBV10-1
CASRSGAGEQYF
>TRBJ1-2|TRBV7-8
CASSLVAGDYGYTF
>TRBJ2-5|TRBV27
CASRTRAGTQYF
>TRBJ1-2|TRBV7-9
CASSPGTGDHYGYTF
>TRBJ1-4|TRBV6-6
CASRPRGEKLFF
>TRBJ1-5|TRBV28
CASSLRSGGNWAQHF
>TRBJ1-5|TRBV7-2
CASSLAGSSNQPQHF
>TRBJ2-4|TRBV3-1/TRBV3-2
CASSPQTRRENIQYF
>TRBJ1-6|TRBV6-5
CATTTGGNNSPLHF
>TRBJ1-5|TRBV7-2
CASSRGQAQPQHF
>TRBJ2-1|TRBV9
CASSLGQGAYNEQFF
>TRBJ2-1|TRBV9
CASSSGPSEYNEQFF
>TRBJ2-7|TRBV6-5
CASKGPRQGVYEQYF
>TRBJ1-2|TRBV7-9
CASSLTGTDYGYTF
>TRBJ2-2|TRBV11-2
CASSPDRGLGELFF
>TRBJ2-3|TRBV9
CASSVISTDTQYF
>TRBJ1-2|TRBV28
CASLGRGGYYGYTF
>TRBJ1-6|TRBV5-1
CASSLTGENSPLHF
>TRBJ2-6|TRBV19
CASSIGTQFSGANVLTF
>TRBJ1-2|TRBV2
CASSEEEGYSYGYTF